This TCR beta chain was sequenced in a study of tumor-infiltrating lymphocytes in primary liver carcinoma. Study-wide background: Recorded tumor stage was T1-T3 N0M0, with diameters of about 4.2 to 10 cm.

General observations from the study: Tumor-adjacent and tumor-blood pairs shared a smaller degree of overlap than tumor region pairs.

RNA was extracted from whole blood without cell sorting, alongside germline DNA. It was before surgery that four milliliters of peripheral blood were collected. TCR beta cDNA came from 400 to 500 ng total RNA, primed with a constant-region primer. Three-round nested multiplex PCR performed with slightly modified ARM-PCR produced the TCR beta libraries. The study ran its first two PCR rounds for nine to eleven cycles each, using TRBV1-TRBV30 forward primers and a C-beta reverse primer. Each CDR3 protein is one row after TCRdb ran MiXCR on the multiplex PCR reads. The data show 300,000 to 400,000 distinct CDR3 sequences, less than 65% seen once. This clonotype was picked up many times. What it recognizes is unknown. CDR1 is MNHEY and CDR2 is SVGEGT in the germline V gene. The CDR3 runs 21 residues. J lost 0 bases, V lost 6 bases, and 18 bases had no gene match.

Sequencing used peripheral blood. The TCR was taken from a man in his forties with primary liver carcinoma and hepatitis B virus infection. This chain connects TRBV6-2 or TRBV6-3 to TRBJ2-4; 12 positions agree with TRBD2. The CDR3 spells CASSENYGLLAGGGAKNIQYF. As DNA, the CDR3 is TGTGCCAGCAGCGAGAATTATGGCTTACTAGCGGGAGGCGGAGCCAAAAACATTCAGTACTTC.